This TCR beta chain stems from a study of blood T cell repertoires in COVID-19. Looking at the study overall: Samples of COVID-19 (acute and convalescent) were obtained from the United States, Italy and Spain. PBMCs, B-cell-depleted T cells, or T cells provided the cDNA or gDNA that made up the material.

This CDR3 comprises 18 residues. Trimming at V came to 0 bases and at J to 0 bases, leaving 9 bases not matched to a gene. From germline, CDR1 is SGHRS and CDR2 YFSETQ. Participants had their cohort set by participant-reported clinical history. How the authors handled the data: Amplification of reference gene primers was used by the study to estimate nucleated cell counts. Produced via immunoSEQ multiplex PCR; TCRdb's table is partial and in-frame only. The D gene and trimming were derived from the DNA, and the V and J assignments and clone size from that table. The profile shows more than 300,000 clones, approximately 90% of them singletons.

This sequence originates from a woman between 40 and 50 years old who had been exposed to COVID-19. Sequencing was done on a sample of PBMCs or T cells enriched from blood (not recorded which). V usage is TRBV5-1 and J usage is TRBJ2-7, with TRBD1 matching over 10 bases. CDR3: CASSLGRQGALPSYEQYF. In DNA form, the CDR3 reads TGCGCCAGCAGCTTGGGGAGACAGGGGGCCTTACCCTCCTACGAGCAGTACTTC.